The next 19 T cell receptor beta chains were all read from a single sample in a study of early T cells in non-severe SARS-CoV-2 infection. TCRdb itself ran the 5' RACE reads through MiXCR, one entry per CDR3 protein. The sample yields some 62,000 distinct CDR3 sequences, roughly 8.8% seen once. Sequenced material: whole blood. The receptors originated from an adult who was a healthcare worker with PCR-confirmed SARS-CoV-2 infection or an uninfected control (not recorded which).

The V call is TRBV10-3, the J call TRBJ2-5; 9 nucleotides match TRBD2. V was clipped by 10 bases and J by 0 bases; unmatched bases: 9. The CDR3 extends over 15 amino acids. Per the germline V gene, CDR1 is ENHRY and CDR2 is SYGVKD. CDR3 nucleotides: TGTGCCACCCAGGATAGCGGGGGTAACCAAGAGACCCAGTACTTC. This encodes CATQDSGGNQETQYF.

The chain couples TRBV6-6 to TRBJ2-7, with TRBD2 as a possible D gene (5 bases). The V end lost 0 bases, the J end lost 3 bases, and 15 bases lay between the germline ends. Germline V gene data show CDR1 as MNHNY and CDR2 as SVGAGI (reference sequence). CDR3 length: 16 residues. CDR3 bases: TGTGCCAGCAGTTACTCAAAAACGGGGAGAGACTACGAGCAGTACGTC. It yields the protein CASSYSKTGRDYEQYV.

The chain links TRBV12-3 or TRBV12-4 to TRBJ1-4; D call uncertain. The CDR3 covers 15 residues. V lost 3 bases and J lost 4, with 12 bases in between. CDR3 in DNA: TGTGCCAGCAGTTTTGGCAAGTCAAATAATGAAAAACTGTTTTTT. It codes for CASSFGKSNNEKLFF.

This clonotype was observed once. The chain employs TRBV25-1 and TRBJ1-1; D gene ambiguous. Germline V lookup: CDR1 MGHDK, CDR2 SYGVNS. There are 13 residues in the CDR3. The ends were cut back, 0 bases at V and 6 bases at J, with 8 bases in the middle. The CDR3 loop is CASSEYKDAEAFF. The CDR3 bases are TGTGCCAGCAGTGAATATAAGGACGCTGAAGCTTTCTTT. Full variable domain (remainder filled in from reference TRBV25-1 and TRBJ1-1): EADIYQTPRYLVIGTGKKITLECSQTMGHDKMYWYQQDPGMELHLIHYSYGVNSTEKGDLSSESTVSRIRTEHFPLTLESARPSHTSQYLCASSEYKDAEAFFGQGTRLTVV.

In this sample, this clonotype turned up a few times. This sequence joins TRBV20-1 and TRBJ2-3, with D possibly TRBD2 on 5 matching bases. The CDR3 runs to 14 residues. Trimming pared 5 bases from V and 0 bases from J, leaving 12 bases between. Germline V CDR1 and CDR2: DFQATT, SNEGSKA (reference sequence). CDR3 coding DNA: TGCAGTGCTCGAACTAGTCTAAGCACAGATACGCAGTATTTT. It encodes CSARTSLSTDTQYF.

CDR3 nucleotide sequence: TGTGCCAGCAGTTTCTCGGGTGGCAATCAGCCCCAGCATTTT. This codes for CASSFSGGNQPQHF. The chain uses TRBV12-3 or TRBV12-4 and TRBJ1-5; D unresolved. The CDR3 has 14 amino acids. V lost 3 bases to trimming and J lost 2 bases, with 8 bases between them.

The chain employs TRBV2 and TRBJ2-4; D is uncertain. Per germline, CDR1 SNHLY and CDR2 FYNNEI. The V and J ends lost 6 bases and 0 bases respectively, with 9 bases between them. The CDR3 contains 14 residues. CDR3 protein: CASRVGIAKNIQYF. CDR3 nucleotides: TGTGCCAGCAGGGTGGGGATAGCCAAAAACATTCAGTACTTC. Based on the CDR3 plus reference TRBV2 and TRBJ2-4, the full variable domain is EPEVTQTPSHQVTQMGQEVILRCVPISNHLYFYWYRQILGQKVEFLVSFYNNEISEKSEIFDDQFSVERPDGSNFTLKIRSTKLEDSAMYFCASRVGIAKNIQYFGAGTRLSVL.

The gene calls are TRBV29-1 and TRBJ1-1; the D gene is possibly TRBD1 (5 bases). Germline V gene data show CDR1 as SQVTM and CDR2 as ANQGSEA. V was clipped by 3 bases and J by 1 base, with 12 bases between them. The CDR3 extends over 14 amino acids. CDR3 sequence (DNA): TGCAGCGTTGACAAGAGGGGCGCGAACACTGAAGCTTTCTTT. It translates to CSVDKRGANTEAFF.

This sequence joins TRBV7-9 and TRBJ2-3; 10 bases are shared with TRBD2. Per germline, CDR1 SEHNR and CDR2 FQNEAQ (reference sequence). Trimming took 4 bases from V and 0 from J; bases not matched to a gene: 4. The CDR3 sequence is 16 residues long. CDR3 amino acids: CASSSGTSDSTDTQYF. CDR3 bases: TGTGCCAGCAGCTCCGGGACTAGCGATAGCACAGATACGCAGTATTTT.

The J gene is TRBJ2-6, the V gene TRBV7-3; possible D gene TRBD1, 6 bases. With 6 bases removed from V and 0 bases from J, the gap between germline ends came to 12 bases. The CDR3 consists of 16 residues. Per germline, CDR1 SGHTA and CDR2 FQGTGA. The CDR3 region has the DNA TGTGCCAGCAGTTGGGACATCGACTCTGGGGCCAACGTCCTGACTTTC. Its translation: CASSWDIDSGANVLTF. Full variable domain (remainder filled in from reference TRBV7-3 and TRBJ2-6): GAGVSQTPSNKVTEKGKYVELRCDPISGHTALYWYRQSLGQGPEFLIYFQGTGAADDSGLPNDRFFAVRPEGSVSTLKIQRTERGDSAVYLCASSWDIDSGANVLTFGAGSRLTVL.

The chain employs TRBV6-6 and TRBJ2-7, with TRBD1 matching over 12 bases. V shed 5 bases, J shed 7 bases, and the junction held 12 bases outside the gene matches. This CDR3 comprises 16 residues. The germline V gene has CDR1 MNHNY and CDR2 SVGAGI (reference sequence). CDR3 residues: CASSTQTGQGAEEQYV. CDR3 nucleotides: TGTGCCAGCAGTACTCAGACGGGACAGGGGGCAGAAGAGCAGTACGTC.

The chain recombines TRBV12-3 or TRBV12-4 with TRBJ2-5; no firm D call. Trimming stripped 0 bases from V and 3 bases from J, with 11 bases between. The CDR3 is 15 amino acids. DNA for the CDR3: TGTGCCAGCAGTTTAGCGCTAACGGCTAAAGAGACCCAGTACTTC. It is translated as CASSLALTAKETQYF.

This clonotype was picked up a small number of times. The V and J genes are TRBV12-3 or TRBV12-4 and TRBJ2-3; D is possibly TRBD1 (5 bases). There are 14 residues in the CDR3. V lost 4 bases and J 4 bases, leaving 12 bases between the germline ends. CDR3 residues: CASSSNRFADTQYF. The CDR3 nucleotides are TGTGCCAGCAGTTCGAACAGGTTCGCAGATACGCAGTATTTT.

This clonotype was recorded a few times. J is TRBJ2-1 and V is TRBV7-3; 8 bases are a match to TRBD1. Losses at the gene ends were 5 bases for V and 3 bases for J; bases not matched to a gene: 6. Germline-derived CDR1 and CDR2 are SGHTA and FQGTGA. The CDR3 covers 15 residues. CDR3 sequence reads: CASSVDRENYNEQFF. The CDR3 nucleotides read TGTGCCAGCAGCGTGGACAGGGAAAACTACAATGAGCAGTTCTTC.

In this sample, this clonotype turned up a few times. The rearrangement links TRBV20-1 to TRBJ2-5; D perhaps matches TRBD1 (6 bases). This CDR3 is built from 14 residues. The V gene lost 4 bases and the J gene lost 1 base, with 13 bases spanning the gap. Looked up from germline, CDR1 is DFQATT and CDR2 is SNEGSKA (reference sequence). CDR3: CSATRRRGQETQYF. The CDR3 DNA is TGCAGTGCTACTAGACGCAGGGGCCAAGAGACCCAGTACTTC.

This clonotype was counted between two and nine times. V and J are TRBV5-4 and TRBJ2-3; TRBD2 might be the D (7 bases). CDR1 and CDR2 from the germline V gene are SGHNT and YYREEE (reference sequence). Deletions cut 5 bases from V and 5 bases from J, with 18 bases between. This CDR3 has 15 amino acids. CDR3 residues: CASRGGGGGKDTQYF. The CDR3 nucleotides read TGTGCCAGCAGAGGCGGAGGGGGGGGCAAAGATACGCAGTATTTT.

There are a few counts of this clonotype. The chain combines TRBV5-1 with TRBJ2-3; either TRBD1 or TRBD2 may fit D (6 bases each). The CDR3 sequence is 14 residues long. The V gene lost 4 bases and the J gene lost 2 bases, with 11 bases spanning the gap. CDR1 is SGHRS and CDR2 is YFSETQ in the germline V gene. The CDR3 DNA follows: TGCGCCAGCAGCCCGGGGGCGTACACAGATACGCAGTATTTT. This sequence encodes CASSPGAYTDTQYF.

This clonotype was detected ten times or more. The CDR3 spells CAWRDKKRKDYGYTF. The CDR3 DNA sequence: TGTGCCTGGAGAGATAAGAAGAGGAAGGACTATGGCTACACCTTC. This sequence joins TRBV30 and TRBJ1-2; D ambiguous. The ends were cut back, 3 bases at V and 3 bases at J, with 17 bases in the middle. Per the germline V gene, CDR1 is GTSNPN and CDR2 is SVGIG (reference sequence). CDR3 length equals 15 residues. Using reference TRBV30 and TRBJ1-2 for the parts outside the CDR3, the full variable domain is SQTIHQWPATLVQPVGSPLSLECTVEGTSNPNLYWYRQAAGRGLQLLFYSVGIGQISSEVPQNLSASRPQDRQFILSSKKLLLSDSGFYLCAWRDKKRKDYGYTFGSGTRLTVV.

This clonotype was seen many times. The V call is TRBV5-4, the J call TRBJ2-4, with TRBD2 matching 10 bases. Trimming cost V 4 bases and J 0 bases; bases outside gene matches: 19. The CDR3 is 21 amino acids. Germline CDR1 SGHNT, CDR2 YYREEE (reference sequence). As DNA, the CDR3 is TGTGCCAGCAGCCCTTCCCAGGGAGCGGGGGGGATACCCCTAGCCAAAAACATTCAGTACTTC. Protein product: CASSPSQGAGGIPLAKNIQYF. The variable domain in full, completed from reference TRBV5-4 and TRBJ2-4, reads ETGVTQSPTHLIKTRGQQVTLRCSSQSGHNTVSWYQQALGQGPQFIFQYYREEENGRGNFPPRFSGLQFPNYSSELNVNALELDDSALYLCASSPSQGAGGIPLAKNIQYFGAGTRLSVL.